The T cell receptor beta chain described here comes from a study of tumour-infiltrating T cells in Burkitt lymphoma (dated by TCRdb to 2018 to 2021). Study-level background: The Burkitt lymphoma cohort comprised some 80 patients and spanned all epidemiological subtypes of the disease. Clinical outcome was correlated with TCR repertoire data, and overall and progression-free survival were found to be predicted by productive clonality independently of established prognosticators, including age at diagnosis. Results the study describes overall, beyond this receptor: Several public clonotypes shared across numerous Burkitt lymphoma patients were found, and shared tumour neoantigen selection absent from diffuse large B-cell lymphoma was thereby suggested.

In the germline V gene, CDR1 corresponds to SNHLY and CDR2 to FYNNEI. Counted from cysteine to phenylalanine, this CDR3 has 12 amino acids. Only the CDR3 part of the read is kept: 36 bases, read in frame from the first base. V is pared back by 10 bases and J by 8 bases, with 17 bases lying between the germline termini. This clone was picked up a small number of times. Its specific antigen is unknown. No clone much larger than this one lies a single base away; base qualities are absent. Libraries were made using the immunoSEQ multiplex PCR assay. TCRdb took this table from immuneACCESS and kept in-frame rearrangements with V and J called. Such tables lack part of the clones; where checked against another copy, unresolved V genes explain under half of the gap, and the rest is unexplained. Counted in this sample were more than 45,000 clones; roughly 30% of them appeared once. Over 2.5% of the sample comes from the top ten.

The sequence links TRBV2 to TRBJ1-2, with the D segment identity uncertain. This TCR derives from a human donor with Burkitt lymphoma. The sample taken for sequencing was tumor tissue. At the DNA level, the sequence is TGTGCCACTGGAGTATCCCCCGACGGCTACACCTTC. Its translation reads: CATGVSPDGYTF.